There are a few counts of the clone carrying this TCR beta chain. Its antigen is currently unknown. Germline V CDR1 and CDR2: MNHEY, SVGEGT. Unmatched junction bases numbered 5, after V lost 6 bases and J lost 3 bases. The CDR3 loop spans 14 amino acids. The data were obtained in a study of response to subunit inactivated influenza vaccine. Study-level points and caveats: A suggestion made by the authors is that each seasonal influenza vaccination recruits few new T cells.

TCRdb processed the RT-PCR reads anew with MiXCR; each CDR3 protein has one entry. The sample shows approximately 700,000 distinct CDR3 sequences, 15% to 18% of them seen only once. V and J are TRBV6-2 or TRBV6-3 and TRBJ2-3; 8 bases match TRBD1. Sequencing was performed on PBMCs from blood, taken 11 to 12 days after vaccination. This sequence originates from a man aged 50 to 60 who received an inactivated influenza vaccine. The CDR3: CASRSRQGTDTQYF. CDR3 sequence (DNA): TGTGCCAGCAGATCCAGACAGGGGACAGATACGCAGTATTTT.